This T cell receptor (beta chain) was captured by sequencing in a study of CD8 T cells in Susac syndrome. Random hexamers were used to reverse transcribe roughly 0.45 to 1 ug of RNA. immunoSEQ multiplex PCR amplified TCR beta CDR3 across 54 Vbeta, 13 Jbeta. TCRdb re-analysed the immunoSEQ multiplex PCR reads in MiXCR, keeping a single row per CDR3 protein. The sample lists approximately 200,000 distinct CDR3 sequences; about 93% were seen once. CDR3 size: 14 residues. V was pared by 2 bases and J by 0 bases, with 7 bases between. Germline CDR1 MNHEY, CDR2 SVGAGI. This sequence was found in a human donor with multiple sclerosis. The V gene is TRBV6-5, the J gene TRBJ1-1; D call uncertain. Material: CD8+ T cells from PBMCs. CDR3 DNA: TGTGCCAGCAGTTACACTTTCATGAACACTGAAGCTTTCTTT. This sequence encodes CASSYTFMNTEAFF.